These T cell receptor beta chains were read from a single sample in a study of identical twins. A single record per CDR3 protein comes from TCRdb applying MiXCR to the 5' RACE reads. The table lists some 1,600,000 distinct CDR3 sequences, under 35% of them singletons. Sequencing used cord blood. Receptor source: a newborn girl in good health. The CDR3 runs from the conserved cysteine through the conserved F or W. A D gene is named only where the DNA matches it firmly. For some rows the clone size is stated as once, few or many, or as a class when expanded; others skip it.

length	D	J	size	V	DNA	CDR3
17	TRBD2	TRBJ2-2	-	TRBV20-1	TGCAGTGCTAGAGATTCGGAGCGGGGGGGCCCCACCGGGGAGCTGTTTTTT	CSARDSERGGPTGELFF
15	-	TRBJ2-5	few	TRBV12-3/TRBV12-4	TGTGCCAGCAGTTTAGCGCAGGGTGCAGGGGAGACCCAGTACTTC	CASSLAQGAGETQYF
15	-	TRBJ1-6	-	TRBV7-2	TGTGCCAGCAGTCCCGTGGGGCCAGGCCATTCACCCCTCCACTTT	CASSPVGPGHSPLHF
18	TRBD2	TRBJ2-6	-	TRBV2	TGTGCCAGCAGTGTTCGGGGGACTAGGCGCTCTGGGGCCAACGTCCTGACTTTC	CASSVRGTRRSGANVLTF
15	TRBD1	TRBJ2-7	many	TRBV7-9	TGTGCCAGCAGTTTTTACACAGGGGAGAGAAACGAGCAGTACTTC	CASSFYTGERNEQYF
15	-	TRBJ1-6	few	TRBV7-2	TGTGCCAGCAGCTTAGGTCGCAGAAATAATTCACCCCTCCACTTT	CASSLGRRNNSPLHF
12	-	TRBJ1-2	many	TRBV29-1	TGCAGCGTTGACAGGGAGGACTATGGCTACACCTTC	CSVDREDYGYTF
15	-	TRBJ2-1	-	TRBV18	TGTGCCAGCTCACCTTTTCAGGGGAGGGTCAATGAGCAGTTCTTC	CASSPFQGRVNEQFF
13	-	TRBJ1-2	many	TRBV6-1	TGTGCCAGCAGAACAGTGGCTAACTATGGCTACACCTTC	CASRTVANYGYTF
15	TRBD2	TRBJ2-2	-	TRBV5-1	TGCGCCAGCAGCTTCCGGGACTATTCCACCGGGGAGCTGTTTTTT	CASSFRDYSTGELFF
16	TRBD1	TRBJ1-4	-	TRBV27	TGTGCCAGCAGTTTGGGGGGACAGGGGCGGGGTGAAAAACTGTTTTTT	CASSLGGQGRGEKLFF
16	TRBD2	TRBJ2-4	few	TRBV12-3/TRBV12-4	TGTACCAGCAGTTTTGGAGCGGGGGGCGCCAAAAACATTCAGTACTTC	CTSSFGAGGAKNIQYF
14	TRBD1	TRBJ1-2	-	TRBV10-3	TGTGCCATCAGTGAGGCCGCAGGGGGCTATGGCTACACCTTC	CAISEAAGGYGYTF
15	TRBD2	TRBJ2-7	-	TRBV5-1	TGCGCCAGCAGCTTGACAGCTAGCGGGGGTAATGAGCAGTACTTC	CASSLTASGGNEQYF